The clone carrying this T cell receptor beta chain was recorded many times. The antigen is not known. Separate cDNA molecules each had unique molecular identifiers attached to them. TCRdb itself ran the 5' RACE reads through MiXCR, one entry per CDR3 protein. The sample shows around 30,000 distinct CDR3 sequences, over 5% of them seen only once. The germline V gene has CDR1 LGHDT and CDR2 YNNKEL (reference sequence). The CDR3 contains 15 residues. The ends were cut back, 5 bases at V and 1 base at J, with 15 bases in the middle. This sample was included in a study of early T cells in non-severe SARS-CoV-2 infection. Study-wide results and limits: Reliance on VDJdb matching favored anti-spike CD8 responses; private and CD4 specificities were missed.

The chain joins TRBV3-1 to TRBJ2-7, with D tentatively TRBD2 (5 bases). This TCR derives from an adult who was a healthcare worker with PCR-confirmed SARS-CoV-2 infection or an uninfected control (not recorded which). Sequencing input: whole blood. The CDR3 nucleotides are TGTGCCAGCAGCACCCAAGTGACGGGATCCTACGAGCAGTACTTC. It encodes CASSTQVTGSYEQYF.